This T cell receptor beta chain originates from a study of blood T cell repertoires in COVID-19. Study background: Sample material is recorded as cDNA or gDNA derived from T cells, B-cell-depleted T cells, or PBMCs.

V was pared by 6 bases and J by 3 bases, with 13 bases of the junction left unmatched. CDR3 length equals 16 residues. The germline CDR1 and CDR2 sequences are MNHNY and SVGAGI (reference sequence). Original analysis: From reference gene primer amplification, estimates of nucleated cell counts were derived. TCRdb keeps only in-frame clones here, not all; method: immunoSEQ multiplex PCR. That table furnishes V, J and clone size, whereas the DNA furnished D and trimming. The sample shows about 170,000 clones, more than 75% of them seen only once. This TCR was recovered from a man between 18 and 29 years old with COVID-19, enrolled during active disease. This chain joins TRBV6-6 and TRBJ1-2; 7 bases agree with TRBD1. Sequenced material: peripheral blood. In DNA, the CDR3 is TGTGCCAGCAGCCCACCGGGACAGCTACTTTACTATGGCTACACCTTC. It specifies CASSPPGQLLYYGYTF.